This T cell receptor beta chain was identified in a study of patients and donors after allogeneic stem cell transplantation. There are a few counts of this clonotype. TCRdb re-analysed the RT-PCR reads in MiXCR, keeping a single row per CDR3 protein. Seen here are 390,000 or so distinct CDR3 sequences, around 16% observed once, and the top ten hold 7.2%. This CDR3 spans 14 amino acids. In germline, CDR1 is SGHTA, CDR2 FQGNSA. The trim removed 3 bases at V and 6 bases at J, leaving 3 bases unmatched. This clonotype was sampled from a human donor who was either an allogeneic HSCT recipient or a stem cell or donor lymphocyte infusion donor (not recorded which). It is not recorded whose cells these are; they may come from a transplant donor. Sequenced material: blood, either unsorted or a sorted T cell fraction (not recorded which). This sequence joins TRBV7-2 and TRBJ1-5; 9 bases agree with TRBD1. This chain's CDR3 is CASSFDRGGQPQHF. In nucleotides, the CDR3 is TGTGCCAGCAGCTTCGACAGGGGGGGTCAGCCCCAGCATTTT.